The 11 T cell receptor beta chains reported below all come from one sample, sequenced in a study of molecular identifiers for immune sequencing clone quantification. Using its own MiXCR run on the PCR reads, TCRdb lists one record per CDR3 protein. The data hold under 600,000 distinct CDR3 sequences, with roughly 26% observed a single time. Material for sequencing was naive CD8+ T cells from blood, with Jurkat cell RNA spiked in. The subset: FACS-sorted CD8+CD4-CCR7+CD45RA+ naive T cells. These receptors were taken from a human donor in good health. Some libraries in this study had Jurkat cell RNA spiked in.

This clonotype has at least ten counts. The chain couples TRBV6-5 to TRBJ2-6; unclear D gene. Germline V gene lookup returns CDR1 MNHEY and CDR2 SVGAGI. V dropped 6 bases and J dropped 2 bases, with 8 bases sitting between them. This CDR3 is built from 14 residues. CDR3 sequence: CASSAFPGANVLTF. The CDR3 coding sequence is TGTGCCAGCAGCGCTTTCCCTGGGGCCAACGTCCTGACTTTC.

This chain connects TRBV7-6 to TRBJ1-2; D gene ambiguous. This CDR3 comprises 14 residues. V gave up 4 bases and J gave up 4 bases, with 13 bases separating them. CDR1 is SGHVS and CDR2 is FNYEAQ in the germline V gene. The CDR3 is CASSSVDLSYGYTF. The CDR3 nucleotides are TGTGCCAGCAGCTCTGTCGACCTTAGCTATGGCTACACCTTC. The variable domain in full, with the rest retrieved from reference TRBV7-6 and TRBJ1-2, is GAGVSQSPRYKVTKRGQDVALRCDPISGHVSLYWYRQALGQGPEFLTYFNYEAQQDKSGLPNDRFSAERPEGSISTLTIQRTEQRDSAMYRCASSSVDLSYGYTFGSGTRLTVV.

Many counts were recorded for this clonotype. In DNA form, the CDR3 reads TGTGCCAGCAGGGAGCCCGGGACAGGGGTCTACGAGCAGTACTTC. Translation gives CASREPGTGVYEQYF. V usage is TRBV6-1 and J usage is TRBJ2-7, with 10 bases identical to TRBD1. The CDR3 consists of 15 residues. V lost 6 bases to trimming and J lost 3 bases; unmatched junction nucleotides: 8. Germline V gene lookup returns CDR1 MNHNS and CDR2 SASEGT.

In DNA form, the CDR3 reads TGTGCCAGCAGCTTAGTATTTCCGGGAGGGGACGACAATGAGCAGTTCTTC. Amino acids: CASSLVFPGGDDNEQFF. The V and J genes are TRBV7-9 and TRBJ2-1; 8 nucleotides match TRBD2. CDR1 is SEHNR, CDR2 FQNEAQ, per germline (reference sequence). The CDR3 is made up of 17 amino acids. V trimming: 1 base; J trimming: 5 bases; junction bases outside the gene matches: 10.

This clonotype has at least ten counts. The rearrangement joins TRBV2 to TRBJ2-3, with TRBD1 matching over 8 bases. V gave up 3 bases and J gave up 2 bases; unmatched junction bases: 7. Germline lookup yields CDR1 SNHLY and CDR2 FYNNEI. There are 16 residues in the CDR3. CDR3 region: CASSEPGGKFTDTQYF. CDR3 in DNA: TGTGCCAGCAGTGAGCCAGGGGGCAAATTCACAGATACGCAGTATTTT.

Many counts were recorded for this clonotype. The chain joins TRBV4-3 to TRBJ1-5; unclear D gene. The CDR3 is 13 residues long. Germline V lookup: CDR1 LGHNA, CDR2 YSLEER. The V and J ends lost 3 bases and 7 bases respectively, with 10 bases between them. CDR3 coding DNA: TGCGCCAGCAGCCAGATGAACGGGCAGCCCCAGCATTTT. Translated, it gives CASSQMNGQPQHF.

This clonotype was seen repeatedly, ten times or more. The chain couples TRBV4-1 to TRBJ2-5, with D unresolved. The V gene lost 2 bases and the J gene lost 3 bases, with 16 bases spanning the gap. This CDR3 comprises 16 residues. Germline V gene data show CDR1 as MGHRA and CDR2 as YSYEKL. The CDR3 DNA is TGCGCCAGCAGCCAAAGGACCGAAAGTCCCAAAGAGACCCAGTACTTC. Protein sequence: CASSQRTESPKETQYF.

The sample holds a few counts of this clonotype. The chain has TRBV2 and TRBJ2-5, with a tentative D call TRBD2 (6 bases). Trimming stripped 3 bases from V and 3 bases from J, with 14 bases between. The CDR3 contains 15 residues. Per germline, CDR1 SNHLY and CDR2 FYNNEI. CDR3 sequence: CASSDAGCIKETQYF. The CDR3 region has the DNA TGTGCCAGCAGTGACGCGGGGTGCATAAAAGAGACCCAGTACTTC.

The chain recombines TRBV7-9 with TRBJ2-2, with 7 bases that match TRBD1. The J segment lost 7 bases and the V segment lost 4 bases, leaving 9 bases of the junction unmatched. Germline V lookup: CDR1 SEHNR, CDR2 FQNEAQ (reference sequence). The CDR3 has 15 residues. The CDR3 here is CASSSPTGTIGELFF. For the CDR3, the DNA is TGTGCCAGCAGCTCCCCGACAGGGACGATCGGGGAGCTGTTTTTT. Supplemented by reference TRBV7-9 and TRBJ2-2, the full variable domain reads DTGVSQNPRHKITKRGQNVTFRCDPISEHNRLYWYRQTLGQGPEFLTYFQNEAQLEKSRLLSDRFSAERPKGSFSTLEIQRTEQGDSAMYLCASSSPTGTIGELFFGEGSRLTVL.

The sample holds a few counts of this clonotype. The chain recombines TRBV27 with TRBJ1-5; D gene ambiguous. This CDR3 comprises 14 residues. V dropped 5 bases and J dropped 1 base, with 9 bases sitting between them. The V gene's germline CDR1 is MNHEY and CDR2 SMNVEV (reference sequence). As DNA, the CDR3 is TGTGCCAGCAGTAGAGGGTCCAGCAATCAGCCCCAGCATTTT. Translating gives CASSRGSSNQPQHF.

This chain links TRBV20-1 with TRBJ1-5; possibly TRBD1 for D (5 bases). Germline V CDR1 and CDR2: DFQATT, SNEGSKA (reference sequence). V lost 0 bases and J 6 bases, leaving 12 bases between the germline ends. This CDR3 has 14 amino acids. CDR3 loop: CSAREPGTSQPQHF. CDR3 bases: TGCAGTGCTAGAGAGCCAGGGACCAGTCAGCCCCAGCATTTT.